This T cell receptor beta chain originates from a study of human T cells and chemical hapten exposure. Turning to the study itself: Researchers reported sensitizing a roughly 2 cm by roughly 2 cm upper inner arm skin site with 2% DPC. Diphenylcyclopropenone, dosed weekly to the scalp, was given to patients throughout the roughly 24-week study.

The library tagged each cDNA molecule with unique molecular identifiers. TCRdb reprocessed the RACE reads with MiXCR, giving one entry per CDR3 protein. The data contain fewer than 500,000 distinct CDR3 sequences, roughly 4.8% of them singletons. Study-level results: TCRs above 1 in 1000 frequency did not change with DPC sensitization.

The CDR3 contains 11 residues. Germline CDR1 is SQVTM and CDR2 is ANQGSEA. V was trimmed by 6 bases and J by 1 base, leaving 6 bases between them. This clonotype came up many times. No antigen is known for it. Time point noted: patch test 1, 2 weeks after DPC sensitization. The treatment here: therapeutic diphenylcyclopropenone sensitization with weekly scalp DPC. This sequence originates from a woman between 45 and 65 years old with alopecia areata. Some clones in this sample may be carry-over from other donors' samples. The chain joins TRBV29-1 to TRBJ1-1; no firm D call. Specimen: whole blood, collected in connection with sensitization to the hapten diphenylcyclopropenone (DPC). CDR3 nucleotides: TGCAGCGTAACAGAGAACACTGAAGCTTTCTTT. It translates to CSVTENTEAFF.